These 20 T cell receptor beta chains came from one sample sequenced in a study of blood T cell repertoires in COVID-19. Clones were sequenced by immunoSEQ multiplex PCR, and TCRdb holds only the in-frame ones, with some missing. In the table there are 11,000 or so clones, about 80% of which are singletons. Sequencing input: peripheral blood. The receptors were gathered from an older man with acute or convalescent COVID-19.

The gene calls are TRBV5-1 and TRBJ2-7; 8 bases match TRBD1. Germline lookup yields CDR1 SGHRS and CDR2 YFSETQ. After removal of 3 bases from V and 6 bases from J, the junction contained 5 bases not matched to a gene. CDR3 length equals 13 residues. CDR3 in DNA: TGCGCCAGCAGCTGGGACGGGACAGGCGAGCAGTACTTC. It is translated as CASSWDGTGEQYF.

This sequence joins TRBV5-1 and TRBJ2-3, with TRBD1 identical over 9 bases. The germline CDR1 and CDR2 sequences are SGHRS and YFSETQ. After removal of 6 bases from V and 6 bases from J, the junction contained 5 bases not matched to a gene. CDR3 length: 13 residues. The CDR3: CASTTGGFDTQYF. CDR3 nucleotide sequence: TGCGCCAGCACCACAGGGGGCTTTGATACGCAGTATTTT.

Here the CDR3 DNA reads TGTGCCACCAGCAGGGCGTATTCTACAGAGAACGAGCAGTACTTC. As protein: CATSRAYSTENEQYF. The rearrangement joins TRBV15 to TRBJ2-7; D remains unclear. Trimming took off 3 bases at V and 5 bases at J, with 17 bases between the two ends. The germline gives CDR1 LNHNV, CDR2 YYDKDF (reference sequence). The CDR3 totals 15 residues.

This clone was picked up one time. This chain joins TRBV7-2 and TRBJ1-6; 7 bases fit TRBD1. The germline gives CDR1 SGHTA, CDR2 FQGNSA. The J segment lost 4 bases and the V segment lost 6 bases, leaving 3 bases of the junction unmatched. This CDR3 region has 14 residues. Written as DNA, the CDR3 is TGTGCCAGCAGTCGGACAGGTTATAATTCACCCCTCCACTTT. Translation: CASSRTGYNSPLHF.

The genes are TRBV5-1 and TRBJ1-4; D possibly corresponds to TRBD1 (5 bases). Germline V CDR1 and CDR2: SGHRS, YFSETQ. The V end lost 4 bases, the J end lost 5 bases, and 15 bases lay between the germline ends. This CDR3 has 15 amino acids. CDR3 bases: TGCGCCAGCAGCGCCTCAACCGGGGGGAATGAAAAACTGTTTTTT. Translated: CASSASTGGNEKLFF.

The rearrangement links TRBV6-5 to TRBJ1-4; D is perhaps TRBD1 (6 bases). The CDR3 loop spans 13 amino acids. The germline V gene encodes CDR1 MNHEY and CDR2 SVGAGI. V was cut by 2 bases and J by 8 bases, with 9 bases left in between. The CDR3 nucleotides read TGTGCCAGCAGTTACGCGCAGGGGGAAAAACTGTTTTTT. It encodes CASSYAQGEKLFF.

This clone was detected a few times. V is TRBV2 and J is TRBJ1-1; D remains unclear. The CDR3 is 13 amino acids. In germline, CDR1 is SNHLY, CDR2 FYNNEI. Trimming removed 6 bases from V and 0 bases from J, with 8 bases in between. The CDR3 region is CASRLNMNTEAFF. Written as DNA, the CDR3 is TGTGCCAGCAGGTTAAACATGAACACTGAAGCTTTCTTT.

V is TRBV19 and J is TRBJ2-7; 11 bases map to TRBD2. This CDR3 has 17 amino acids. V dropped 4 bases and J dropped 2; count of bases not matched to a gene: 10. Germline-derived CDR1 and CDR2 are LNHDA and SQIVND (reference sequence). The CDR3 coding sequence is TGTGCCAGTAGTAGGCCCTCGCTAGCGGGGGGAACCTACGAGCAGTACTTC. It encodes CASSRPSLAGGTYEQYF.

This clone was counted only a few times. The gene calls are TRBV6-1 and TRBJ1-2; tentative D call: TRBD1 (5 bases). The V gene lost 3 bases and the J gene lost 2 bases, with 13 bases spanning the gap. Germline V gives CDR1 MNHNS, CDR2 SASEGT. The CDR3 is 15 amino acids. CDR3 DNA sequence: TGTGCCAGCAGTGATTTTCAGGGAACCAACTATGGCTACACCTTC. It codes for CASSDFQGTNYGYTF.

V gene TRBV7-3 combines with J gene TRBJ2-3; the match to TRBD2 covers 8 bases. This CDR3 region has 14 residues. Germline CDR1 is SGHTA and CDR2 is FQGTGA. The V gene end was trimmed by 8 bases and the J gene end by 1 base; junction bases not matched to a gene: 5. The CDR3 bases are TGTGCCAGCTCGGCTAGCGGGCGCACAGATACGCAGTATTTT. As protein: CASSASGRTDTQYF.

The V gene is TRBV19, the J gene TRBJ2-3, with D unclear. Germline CDR1 LNHDA, CDR2 SQIVND (reference sequence). Trimming took off 5 bases at V and 0 bases at J, with 6 bases between the two ends. This CDR3 region has 13 residues. Written as DNA, the CDR3 is TGTGCCAGTAGTCCCACTAGCACAGATACGCAGTATTTT. Translating it yields CASSPTSTDTQYF.

The chain joins TRBV7-2 to TRBJ1-5, with D possibly TRBD1 on 6 matching bases. Trimming took off 2 bases at V and 2 bases at J, with 13 bases between the two ends. CDR1 and CDR2 from the germline V gene are SGHTA and FQGNSA. This CDR3 spans 16 amino acids. For the CDR3, the DNA is TGTGCCAGCAGCTTAAGGGCAGGGGCCGGCAATCAGCCCCAGCATTTT. It specifies CASSLRAGAGNQPQHF.

This rearrangement joins TRBV19 to TRBJ1-1; D unclear. This CDR3 spans 13 amino acids. From germline, CDR1 is LNHDA and CDR2 SQIVND (reference sequence). Between the trimmed V and J ends, which lost 7 bases and 1 base, there was a span of 10 bases. The CDR3 here is CASTTRPNTEAFF. The CDR3 DNA is TGTGCCAGTACCACGAGGCCGAACACTGAAGCTTTCTTT.

V usage is TRBV5-4 and J usage is TRBJ2-3, with unresolved D. The CDR3 covers 15 residues. The germline V gene has CDR1 SGHNT and CDR2 YYREEE (reference sequence). V was cut by 0 bases and J by 2 bases, with 10 bases left in between. DNA for the CDR3: TGTGCCAGCAGCTTGGGCGCCCTAGACACAGATACGCAGTATTTT. Protein product: CASSLGALDTDTQYF.

The chain links TRBV4-2 to TRBJ2-1, with 10 bases that match TRBD2. After removal of 0 bases from V and 6 bases from J, the junction contained 11 bases not matched to a gene. The CDR3 totals 18 residues. CDR1 and CDR2 from the germline V gene are LGHNA and YNFKEQ. The CDR3 sequence is CASSQELVLAGEGNEQFF. The CDR3 DNA reads as TGTGCCAGCAGCCAAGAACTCGTCCTAGCGGGGGAGGGCAATGAGCAGTTCTTC.

The V call is TRBV1, the J call TRBJ2-2; TRBD2 is the table's D call, not checked against the DNA. TRBV1 is tagged as a pseudogene. The CDR3 length is 16 residues. For the CDR3, the DNA is TGCACCAGCAGCCAAGATCAAGCGGGGGGGTTCCGGGAGCTGTTTTTT. It translates to CTSSQDQAGGFRELFF.

The chain combines TRBV10-1 with TRBJ2-5, with 7 bases fitting TRBD2. This CDR3 is built from 16 residues. CDR1 and CDR2 (germline): WNHNN, SYGVQD (reference sequence). The J segment lost 5 bases and the V segment lost 2 bases, leaving 11 bases of the junction unmatched. The CDR3 spells CASSEKVRGRGETQYF. In DNA, the CDR3 is TGCGCCAGCAGTGAGAAAGTCCGAGGGCGGGGGGAGACCCAGTACTTC.

This sequence joins TRBV7-2 and TRBJ1-4; 10 bases are shared with TRBD1. This CDR3 has 15 residues. V lost 5 bases to trimming and J lost 7 bases; unmatched junction nucleotides: 7. Germline loops: CDR1 SGHTA, CDR2 FQGNSA. This CDR3 is CASSVDRGQFEKLFF. The CDR3 DNA reads TGTGCCAGCAGCGTAGACAGGGGGCAGTTTGAAAAACTGTTTTTT.

The CDR3 spells CASSLALLAGGSYEQYF. CDR3 nucleotide sequence: TGTGCCAGCAGCTTAGCGCTTTTAGCGGGGGGATCCTACGAGCAGTACTTC. The chain employs TRBV7-2 and TRBJ2-7, with 10 bases that match TRBD2. Germline values: CDR1 SGHTA, CDR2 FQGNSA. J was trimmed by 1 base and V by 0 bases; bases with no gene match: 6. This CDR3 has 17 residues.

The chain is built from TRBV21-1 and TRBJ1-1; the table gives TRBD1 as D, unverified against the DNA. TRBV21-1 is described as a pseudogene. The CDR3 consists of 14 residues. The CDR3: CASSNHGQGASAFF. For the CDR3, the DNA is TGTGCCAGCAGCAACCACGGACAGGGGGCCTCAGCTTTCTTT.